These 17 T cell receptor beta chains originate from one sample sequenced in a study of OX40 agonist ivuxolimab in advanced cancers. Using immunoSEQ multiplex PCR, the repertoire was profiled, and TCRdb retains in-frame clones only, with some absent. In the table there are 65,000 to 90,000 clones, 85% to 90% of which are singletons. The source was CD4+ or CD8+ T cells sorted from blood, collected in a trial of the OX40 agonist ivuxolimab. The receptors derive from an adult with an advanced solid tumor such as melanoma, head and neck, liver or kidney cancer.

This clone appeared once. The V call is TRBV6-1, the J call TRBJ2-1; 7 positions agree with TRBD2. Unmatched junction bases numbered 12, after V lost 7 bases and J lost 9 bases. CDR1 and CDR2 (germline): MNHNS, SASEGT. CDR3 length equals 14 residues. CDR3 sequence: CASKRRGEGGEQFF. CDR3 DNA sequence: TGTGCCAGCAAACGTCGGGGGGAAGGTGGTGAGCAGTTCTTC.

CDR3 nucleotide sequence: TGCGCCAGCGGGGCCTGGGGGGCAGATACGCAGTATTTT. It is translated as CASGAWGADTQYF. This chain connects TRBV5-1 to TRBJ2-3; TRBD2 might be the D (6 bases). CDR1 is SGHRS, CDR2 YFSETQ, per germline. The CDR3 sequence is 13 residues long. The V end was cut by 7 bases, the J end by 4 bases, with 13 bases between.

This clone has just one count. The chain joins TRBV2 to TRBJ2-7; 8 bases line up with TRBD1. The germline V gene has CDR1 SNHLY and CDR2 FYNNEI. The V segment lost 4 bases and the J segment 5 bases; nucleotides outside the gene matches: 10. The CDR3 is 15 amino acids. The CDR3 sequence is CASSGGGQGADEQYF. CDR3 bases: TGTGCCAGCAGTGGCGGTGGACAGGGCGCGGACGAGCAGTACTTC.

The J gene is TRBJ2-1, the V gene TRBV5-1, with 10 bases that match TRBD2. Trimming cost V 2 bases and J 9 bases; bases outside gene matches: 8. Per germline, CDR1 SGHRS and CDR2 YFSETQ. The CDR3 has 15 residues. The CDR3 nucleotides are TGCGCCAGCAGCTTCCCCACAGCGGGAGGGGGTGAGCAGTTCTTC. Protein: CASSFPTAGGGEQFF.

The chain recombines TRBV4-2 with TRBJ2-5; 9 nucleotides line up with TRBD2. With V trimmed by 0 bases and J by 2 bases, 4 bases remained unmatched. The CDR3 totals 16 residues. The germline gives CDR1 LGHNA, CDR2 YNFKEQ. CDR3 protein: CASSQERLAGQETQYF. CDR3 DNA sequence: TGTGCCAGCAGCCAAGAGAGGCTAGCGGGGCAAGAGACCCAGTACTTC.

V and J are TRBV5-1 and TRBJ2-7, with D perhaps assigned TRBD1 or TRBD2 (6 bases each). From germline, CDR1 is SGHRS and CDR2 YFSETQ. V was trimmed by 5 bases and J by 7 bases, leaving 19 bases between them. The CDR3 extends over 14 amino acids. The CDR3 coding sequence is TGCGCCAGCAGTTTGATCCCGGGGGCCCCGGAGCAGTACTTC. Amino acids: CASSLIPGAPEQYF.

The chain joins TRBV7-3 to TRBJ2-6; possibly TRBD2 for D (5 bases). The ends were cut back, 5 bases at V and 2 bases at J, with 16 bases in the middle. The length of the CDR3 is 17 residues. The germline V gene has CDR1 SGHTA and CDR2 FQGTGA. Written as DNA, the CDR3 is TGTGCCAGCAGCCCCACGGCGAGGGCAGCTGGGGCCAACGTCCTGACTTTC. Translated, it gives CASSPTARAAGANVLTF.

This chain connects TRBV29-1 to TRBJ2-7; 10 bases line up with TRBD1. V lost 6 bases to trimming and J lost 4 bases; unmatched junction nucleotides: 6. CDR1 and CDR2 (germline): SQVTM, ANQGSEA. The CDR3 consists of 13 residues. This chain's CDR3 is CSVTGTGVYEQYF. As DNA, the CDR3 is TGCAGCGTCACCGGGACAGGGGTTTACGAGCAGTACTTC.

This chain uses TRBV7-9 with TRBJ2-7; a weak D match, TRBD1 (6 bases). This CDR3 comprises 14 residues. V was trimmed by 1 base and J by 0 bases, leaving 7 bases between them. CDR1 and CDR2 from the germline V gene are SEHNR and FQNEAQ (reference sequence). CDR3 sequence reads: CASSLGQASYEQYF. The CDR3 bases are TGTGCCAGCAGCTTAGGACAGGCCTCCTACGAGCAGTACTTC. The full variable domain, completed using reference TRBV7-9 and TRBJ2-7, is DTGVSQNPRHKITKRGQNVTFRCDPISEHNRLYWYRQTLGQGPEFLTYFQNEAQLEKSRLLSDRFSAERPKGSFSTLEIQRTEQGDSAMYLCASSLGQASYEQYFGPGTRLTVT.

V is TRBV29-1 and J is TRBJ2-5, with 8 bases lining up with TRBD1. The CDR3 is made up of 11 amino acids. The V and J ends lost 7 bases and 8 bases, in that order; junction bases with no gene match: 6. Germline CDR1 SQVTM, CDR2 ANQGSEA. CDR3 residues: CSGGQGPTQYF. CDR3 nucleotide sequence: TGCAGCGGCGGACAGGGCCCTACCCAGTACTTC. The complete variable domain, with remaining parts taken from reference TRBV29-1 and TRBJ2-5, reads SAVISQKPSRDICQRGTSLTIQCQVDSQVTMMFWYRQQPGQSLTLIATANQGSEATYESGFVIDKFPISRPNLTFSTLTVSNMSPEDSSIYLCSGGQGPTQYFGPGTRLLVL.

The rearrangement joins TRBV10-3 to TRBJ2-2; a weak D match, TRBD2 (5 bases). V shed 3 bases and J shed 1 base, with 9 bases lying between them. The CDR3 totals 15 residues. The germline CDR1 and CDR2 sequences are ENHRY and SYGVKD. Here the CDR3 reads CAISDKGVNTGELFF. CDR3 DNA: TGTGCCATCAGTGATAAGGGAGTGAACACCGGGGAGCTGTTTTTT.

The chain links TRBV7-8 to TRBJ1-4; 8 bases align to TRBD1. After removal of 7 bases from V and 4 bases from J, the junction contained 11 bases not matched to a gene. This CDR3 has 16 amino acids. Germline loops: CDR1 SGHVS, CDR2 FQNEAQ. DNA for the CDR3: TGTGCCAGCACCTCGGACAGGGCACCTTTTAATGAAAAACTGTTTTTT. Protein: CASTSDRAPFNEKLFF.

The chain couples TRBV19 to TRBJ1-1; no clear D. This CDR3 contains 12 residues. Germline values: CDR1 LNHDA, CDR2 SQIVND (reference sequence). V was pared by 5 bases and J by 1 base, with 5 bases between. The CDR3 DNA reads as TGTGCCAGTAGTGCGGGGAACACTGAAGCTTTCTTT. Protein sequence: CASSAGNTEAFF.

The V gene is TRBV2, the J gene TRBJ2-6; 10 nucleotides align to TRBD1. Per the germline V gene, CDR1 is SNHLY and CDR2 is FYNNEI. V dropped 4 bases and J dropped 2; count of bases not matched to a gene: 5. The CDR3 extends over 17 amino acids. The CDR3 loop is CASSAGQGMTGANVLTF. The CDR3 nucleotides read TGTGCCAGCAGTGCGGGACAGGGGATGACTGGGGCCAACGTCCTGACTTTC.

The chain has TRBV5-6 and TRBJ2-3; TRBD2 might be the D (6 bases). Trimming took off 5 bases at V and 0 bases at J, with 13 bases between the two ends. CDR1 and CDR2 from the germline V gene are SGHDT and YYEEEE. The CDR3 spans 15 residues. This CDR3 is CASSFLAPSTDTQYF. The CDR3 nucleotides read TGTGCCAGCAGTTTCCTAGCGCCGAGCACAGATACGCAGTATTTT.

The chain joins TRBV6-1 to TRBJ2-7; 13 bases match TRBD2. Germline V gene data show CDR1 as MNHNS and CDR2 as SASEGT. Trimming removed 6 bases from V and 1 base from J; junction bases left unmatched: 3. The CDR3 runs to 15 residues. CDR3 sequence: CASREGLAGSYEQYF. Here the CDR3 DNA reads TGTGCCAGCAGGGAGGGACTAGCGGGATCCTACGAGCAGTACTTC.

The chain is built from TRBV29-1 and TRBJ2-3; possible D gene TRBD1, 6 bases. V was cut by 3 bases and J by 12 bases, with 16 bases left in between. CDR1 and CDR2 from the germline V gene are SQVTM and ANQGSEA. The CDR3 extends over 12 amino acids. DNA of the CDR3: TGCAGCGTTGATAGGGCCGAGGGACACCAGTATTTT. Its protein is CSVDRAEGHQYF.